The 29 T cell receptor beta chains given below trace back to one sample, sequenced in a study of cytomegalovirus exposure and HLA in healthy donors. Produced via immunoSEQ multiplex PCR; TCRdb's table is partial and in-frame only. This sample has about 130,000 clones, with 85% to 95% found just once. What was sequenced was PBMCs. These receptors all come from a woman younger than 35 in good health and CMV-seronegative.

The DNA for the CDR3 is TGTGCCTGGACCCCTTTGGGGCGCTCTGGAAACACCATATATTTT. Translating it yields CAWTPLGRSGNTIYF. This chain connects TRBV30 to TRBJ1-3, with D perhaps matching TRBD1 (5 bases). V was trimmed by 4 bases and J by 0 bases, leaving 13 bases between them. Germline V lookup: CDR1 GTSNPN, CDR2 SVGIG (reference sequence). The CDR3 runs 15 residues.

This sequence joins TRBV6-1 and TRBJ1-5; tentative D call: TRBD1 (6 bases). In germline, CDR1 is MNHNS, CDR2 SASEGT. V was cut by 9 bases and J by 1 base, with 13 bases left in between. CDR3 length: 14 amino acids. For the CDR3, the DNA is TGTGCCAGTCTCCGGACAGCAAGCAATCAGCCCCAGCATTTT. This codes for CASLRTASNQPQHF.

J is TRBJ2-7 and V is TRBV10-1; 7 bases map to TRBD1. This CDR3 has 14 residues. CDR1 and CDR2 from the germline V gene are WNHNN and SYGVQD (reference sequence). V was pared by 3 bases and J by 4 bases, with 6 bases of the junction left unmatched. The CDR3 is CASSDEGAPYEQYF. The CDR3 nucleotides are TGCGCCAGCAGTGATGAGGGGGCACCATACGAGCAGTACTTC.

This chain uses TRBV4-2 with TRBJ2-3; 9 bases align to TRBD2. Germline V gene lookup returns CDR1 LGHNA and CDR2 YNFKEQ. The CDR3 has 14 residues. Germline trimming cut 8 bases from V and 4 bases from J; bases unmatched to any gene: 7. For the CDR3, the DNA is TGTGCCAGCTCCGAGCGGGAGGTCTCAGATACGCAGTATTTT. Its translation is CASSEREVSDTQYF.

This chain uses TRBV30 with TRBJ2-7, with D perhaps matching TRBD1 (6 bases). Germline V gene data show CDR1 as GTSNPN and CDR2 as SVGIG (reference sequence). The V and J ends lost 0 bases and 4 bases respectively, with 10 bases between them. CDR3 size: 13 residues. The CDR3 region is CAWSVAGAYEQYF. CDR3 bases: TGTGCCTGGAGTGTAGCAGGGGCATACGAGCAGTACTTC.

The chain links TRBV5-4 to TRBJ2-6; D remains ambiguous. The germline V and J ends were trimmed by 2 bases and 1 base, with 13 bases remaining between them. From germline, CDR1 is SGHNT and CDR2 YYREEE (reference sequence). The CDR3 is 17 amino acids. CDR3: CASSFTATPSGANVLTF. In DNA, the CDR3 is TGTGCCAGCAGCTTCACAGCCACTCCTTCTGGGGCCAACGTCCTGACTTTC. The variable domain in full, with the rest retrieved from reference TRBV5-4 and TRBJ2-6, is ETGVTQSPTHLIKTRGQQVTLRCSSQSGHNTVSWYQQALGQGPQFIFQYYREEENGRGNFPPRFSGLQFPNYSSELNVNALELDDSALYLCASSFTATPSGANVLTFGAGSRLTVL.

The J gene is TRBJ2-7, the V gene TRBV10-2, with TRBD1 identical over 9 bases. The V segment lost 6 bases and the J segment 3 bases; nucleotides outside the gene matches: 0. Per germline, CDR1 WSHSY and CDR2 SAAADI. CDR3 size: 12 residues. The DNA for the CDR3 is TGCGCCAGCAGGACAGGGGGCTACGAGCAGTACTTC. Its protein product is CASRTGGYEQYF.

The chain couples TRBV5-6 to TRBJ1-2; a weak D match, TRBD1 (5 bases). CDR1 and CDR2 (germline): SGHDT, YYEEEE. The CDR3 totals 12 residues. V was cut by 5 bases and J by 4 bases, with 9 bases left in between. The DNA of the CDR3 is TGTGCCAGCAGAGGGACTAGCTATGGCTACACCTTC. This sequence encodes CASRGTSYGYTF.

This clone has a single count. J is TRBJ2-1 and V is TRBV11-2, with a possible D match to TRBD2 (6 bases). Trimming removed 1 base at V and 3 bases at J, with 22 bases between. This CDR3 spans 19 amino acids. Germline-derived CDR1 and CDR2 are SGHAT and FQNNGV. The CDR3 DNA follows: TGTGCCAGCAGCTTAGTAAGTTTACGGTTGAGACTAGACTACAATGAGCAGTTCTTC. Translated: CASSLVSLRLRLDYNEQFF.

This sequence joins TRBV5-1 and TRBJ2-7, with a weak D call TRBD1 (6 bases). V gave up 0 bases and J gave up 3 bases, with 13 bases separating them. Germline-derived CDR1 and CDR2 are SGHRS and YFSETQ. This CDR3 has 15 residues. The DNA of the CDR3 is TGCGCCAGCAGCTTGGTTTCAGGGGATTACTACGAGCAGTACTTC. Encoded protein: CASSLVSGDYYEQYF.

This clone is categorized as medium-sized. V is TRBV28 and J is TRBJ1-1, with 9 bases fitting TRBD1. The CDR3 has 14 residues. Germline lookup yields CDR1 MDHEN and CDR2 SYDVKM. After removal of 5 bases from V and 4 bases from J, the junction contained 5 bases not matched to a gene. The CDR3 region has the DNA TGTGCCAGCAGTACCCAGACAGGGGGCACTGAAGCTTTCTTT. Translated, it gives CASSTQTGGTEAFF.

The chain is built from TRBV28 and TRBJ2-7; 9 nucleotides line up with TRBD1. The CDR3 has 15 amino acids. Germline CDR1 is MDHEN and CDR2 is SYDVKM. Losses at the gene ends were 2 bases for V and 3 bases for J; bases not matched to a gene: 5. CDR3 sequence (DNA): TGTGCCAGCAGTTTACGCGACAGGGGGTACTACGAGCAGTACTTC. This gives the protein CASSLRDRGYYEQYF.

This chain uses TRBV7-9 with TRBJ2-3; tentatively, D is TRBD1 (5 bases). CDR1 is SEHNR, CDR2 FQNEAQ, per germline (reference sequence). V lost 6 bases to trimming and J lost 0 bases, with 13 bases between them. This CDR3 spans 15 amino acids. For the CDR3, the DNA is TGTGCCAGCAGAATCGCGGACAAGAGCACAGATACGCAGTATTTT. This translates into CASRIADKSTDTQYF.

The chain uses TRBV2 and TRBJ2-7; 8 positions match TRBD2. V gave up 6 bases and J gave up 5 bases; unmatched junction bases: 9. This CDR3 is built from 14 residues. Germline V gene data show CDR1 as SNHLY and CDR2 as FYNNEI. The CDR3: CASRGLVIGNEQYF. In DNA, the CDR3 is TGTGCCAGCAGGGGACTAGTTATCGGCAACGAGCAGTACTTC.

The chain uses TRBV18 and TRBJ2-7; maybe TRBD1 (6 bases). The V gene lost 2 bases and the J gene lost 4 bases, with 15 bases spanning the gap. Germline CDR1 is KGHSH and CDR2 is LQKENI. The CDR3 extends over 15 amino acids. The CDR3 sequence: CASSPSADRPYEQYF. CDR3 DNA sequence: TGTGCCAGCTCACCATCAGCGGACAGACCTTACGAGCAGTACTTC.

The chain carries TRBV11-2 and TRBJ2-5, with 9 bases matching TRBD1. Trimming cost V 6 bases and J 5 bases; bases outside gene matches: 16. The CDR3 spans 17 residues. Germline lookup yields CDR1 SGHAT and CDR2 FQNNGV. The CDR3 is CASSSSLDRDRAETQYF. The CDR3 region has the DNA TGTGCCAGCAGTTCTTCCCTAGACCGGGACAGGGCGGAGACCCAGTACTTC.

The CDR3 DNA sequence: TGTGCCAGTAGTATAGATCGCAGGGTGTACACTGAAGCTTTCTTT. As protein: CASSIDRRVYTEAFF. V gene TRBV19 combines with J gene TRBJ1-1; D may be TRBD1 (5 bases). There are 15 residues in the CDR3. Trimming removed 0 bases from V and 3 bases from J, with 11 bases in between. Germline CDR1 and CDR2: LNHDA and SQIVND (reference sequence).

This clone was seen just once. The CDR3 protein is CASSPASEYNEQFF. For the CDR3, the DNA is TGTGCCAGCAGCCCCGCTAGCGAATACAATGAGCAGTTCTTC. This chain connects TRBV7-9 to TRBJ2-1; a weak D match, TRBD2 (6 bases). There are 14 residues in the CDR3. The V gene lost 5 bases and the J gene lost 4 bases, with 12 bases spanning the gap. Germline V gene sequence: CDR1 SEHNR, CDR2 FQNEAQ (reference sequence).

This chain joins TRBV5-6 and TRBJ2-2, with TRBD2 matching 16 bases. CDR1 SGHDT and CDR2 YYEEEE come from the germline V gene. V gave up 0 bases and J gave up 4 bases; unmatched junction bases: 3. CDR3 length equals 18 residues. The CDR3 sequence: CASSLEGLAGGGTGELFF. The CDR3 DNA reads as TGTGCCAGCAGCTTGGAGGGACTAGCGGGAGGGGGCACCGGGGAGCTGTTTTTT.

The genes are TRBV2 and TRBJ2-2; no firm D call. V was pared by 7 bases and J by 6 bases, with 6 bases between. The CDR3 has 11 residues. Germline CDR1 is SNHLY and CDR2 is FYNNEI. CDR3 nucleotide sequence: TGTGCCAGCATGAGCGCCGGGGAGCTGTTTTTT. It specifies CASMSAGELFF.

The chain links TRBV6-6 to TRBJ1-2; 7 nucleotides agree with TRBD1. V was pared by 2 bases and J by 4 bases, with 1 base of the junction left unmatched. This CDR3 has 13 amino acids. Germline lookup yields CDR1 MNHNY and CDR2 SVGAGI (reference sequence). CDR3: CASSYRDSYGYTF. DNA of the CDR3: TGTGCCAGCAGTTACCGGGACAGCTATGGCTACACCTTC.

J is TRBJ2-5 and V is TRBV5-4, with D perhaps TRBD2 (5 bases). Germline assignment: CDR1 SGHNT and CDR2 YYREEE (reference sequence). V dropped 0 bases and J dropped 4 bases, with 7 bases sitting between them. The CDR3 runs 13 residues. The chain's CDR3 is CASSLAGGETQYF. The CDR3 DNA follows: TGTGCCAGCAGCTTGGCCGGAGGAGAGACCCAGTACTTC.

This sequence joins TRBV5-1 and TRBJ2-5, with TRBD2 matching 7 bases. Looked up from germline, CDR1 is SGHRS and CDR2 is YFSETQ. The CDR3 spans 17 residues. J lost 0 bases, V lost 0 bases, and 8 bases had no gene match. CDR3 coding DNA: TGCGCCAGCAGCTTGGATGCCCCTGCGGGGGACCAAGAGACCCAGTACTTC. Translating gives CASSLDAPAGDQETQYF.

This clone has just one count. The chain recombines TRBV7-8 with TRBJ2-5, with a tentative D call TRBD2 (6 bases). CDR1 is SGHVS, CDR2 FQNEAQ, per germline. V was cut by 2 bases and J by 5 bases, with 15 bases left in between. This CDR3 comprises 15 residues. This CDR3 reads CASSLWDGSGETQYF. The CDR3 DNA reads as TGTGCCAGCAGCTTATGGGACGGGAGTGGGGAGACCCAGTACTTC.

The chain couples TRBV7-9 to TRBJ1-1, with a weak D call TRBD1 (5 bases). Germline CDR1 is SEHNR and CDR2 is FQNEAQ (reference sequence). This CDR3 has 14 amino acids. The V gene lost 2 bases and the J gene lost 2 bases, with 9 bases spanning the gap. The CDR3 region is CASSLSRANTEAFF. The CDR3 bases are TGTGCCAGCAGCTTATCCAGGGCCAACACTGAAGCTTTCTTT.

J is TRBJ1-3 and V is TRBV9, with TRBD1 matching 8 bases. Germline V lookup: CDR1 SGDLS, CDR2 YYNGEE. The junction had 3 bases not matched to a gene; V was cut back by 3 bases and J by 4 bases. The CDR3 spans 14 residues. The CDR3, as DNA: TGTGCCAGCAGCGACAGGGGGGCAGGAAACACCATATATTTT. Its protein product is CASSDRGAGNTIYF.

The J gene is TRBJ2-2, the V gene TRBV10-3, with 7 bases matching TRBD2. V gave up 2 bases and J gave up 3 bases; unmatched junction bases: 6. The CDR3 has 16 residues. Germline V gene data show CDR1 as ENHRY and CDR2 as SYGVKD. The CDR3 DNA sequence: TGTGCCATCAGTGAGCTCCAGGGAGGGGACACCGGGGAGCTGTTTTTT. Translated: CAISELQGGDTGELFF.

This chain connects TRBV30 to TRBJ2-1, with a weak D call TRBD2 (7 bases). Trimming took 2 bases from V and 6 from J, leaving 11 bases between them. The length of the CDR3 is 13 residues. Germline assignment: CDR1 GTSNPN and CDR2 SVGIG (reference sequence). Written as DNA, the CDR3 is TGTGCCTGGAGTAGGGGGGGAGTCAATGAGCAGTTCTTC. Protein: CAWSRGGVNEQFF.

J is TRBJ2-2 and V is TRBV6-5, with D uncertain. CDR1 and CDR2 (germline): MNHEY, SVGAGI. CDR3 size: 13 residues. Trimming left V 7 bases short and J 6 bases short, with 12 bases between. CDR3 bases: TGTGCCAGCAAAATCGGAGAATCCGGGGAGCTGTTTTTT. Amino acids: CASKIGESGELFF.